This T cell receptor (beta chain) was recovered during a study of blood T cells in healthy people across ages. Whole-study results and caveats: Estimated diversity, derived from one million T cells, was regarded as an underestimate. Both naive CD4+ cell counts and diversity were greater in long-lived donors than in aged donors. Diversity of TCR beta per million T cells declined in a roughly linear way with age.

Each sample gave at least 6 million isolated PBMCs. The CDR3 has 15 amino acids. Germline values: CDR1 SEHNR, CDR2 FQNEAQ (reference sequence). In the case of this clonotype: The antigen remains undetermined. One end of the junction is discordant with germline, which a read error may explain.

Primed by a sample-barcoded 5' primer and a J-beta primer mix, a second PCR proceeded for about 6 to 11 cycles. TCRdb re-called the 5' RACE reads through MiXCR, storing one row per CDR3 protein. Among 550,000 to 750,000 distinct CDR3 sequences listed, around a fifth were seen once. This clonotype originated in a man aged 65-85 years in good health. Sequencing input: blood. The rearrangement links TRBV7-9 to TRBJ2-5, with TRBD1 matching over 7 bases. The CDR3: CASSSPETGQGTQYF. For the CDR3, the DNA is TGTGCCAGCAGCTCCCCCGAGACAGGGCAAGGGACCCAGTACTTC. Supplemented by reference TRBV7-9 and TRBJ2-5, the full variable domain reads DTGVSQNPRHKITKRGQNVTFRCDPISEHNRLYWYRQTLGQGPEFLTYFQNEAQLEKSRLLSDRFSAERPKGSFSTLEIQRTEQGDSAMYLCASSSPETGQGTQYFGPGTRLLVL.